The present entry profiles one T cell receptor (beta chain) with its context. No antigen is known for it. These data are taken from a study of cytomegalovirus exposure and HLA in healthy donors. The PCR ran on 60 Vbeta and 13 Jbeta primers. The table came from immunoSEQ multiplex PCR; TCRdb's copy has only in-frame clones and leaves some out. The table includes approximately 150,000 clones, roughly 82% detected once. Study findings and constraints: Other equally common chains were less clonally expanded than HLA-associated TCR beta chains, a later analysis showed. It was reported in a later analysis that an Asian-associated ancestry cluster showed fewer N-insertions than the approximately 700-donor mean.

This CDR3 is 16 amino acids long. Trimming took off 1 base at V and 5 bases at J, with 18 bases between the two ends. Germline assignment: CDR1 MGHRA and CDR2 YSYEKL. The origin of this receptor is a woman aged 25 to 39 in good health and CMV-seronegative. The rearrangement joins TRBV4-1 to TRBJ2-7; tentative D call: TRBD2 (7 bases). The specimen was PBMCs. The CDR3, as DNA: TGCGCCAGCAGCCAAGTTTCCGCTCCGGGGGGCCACGAGCAGTACTTC. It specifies CASSQVSAPGGHEQYF.